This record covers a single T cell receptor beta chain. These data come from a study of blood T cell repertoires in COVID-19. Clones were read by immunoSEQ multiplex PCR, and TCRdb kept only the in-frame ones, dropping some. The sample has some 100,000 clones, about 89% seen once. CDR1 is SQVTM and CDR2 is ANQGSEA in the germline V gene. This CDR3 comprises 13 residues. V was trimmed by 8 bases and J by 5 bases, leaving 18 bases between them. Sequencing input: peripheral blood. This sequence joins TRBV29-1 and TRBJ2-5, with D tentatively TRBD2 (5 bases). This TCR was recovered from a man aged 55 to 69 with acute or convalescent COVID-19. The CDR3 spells CSMSAHSGETQYF. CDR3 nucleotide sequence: TGCAGCATGTCGGCACATTCGGGGGAGACCCAGTACTTC.